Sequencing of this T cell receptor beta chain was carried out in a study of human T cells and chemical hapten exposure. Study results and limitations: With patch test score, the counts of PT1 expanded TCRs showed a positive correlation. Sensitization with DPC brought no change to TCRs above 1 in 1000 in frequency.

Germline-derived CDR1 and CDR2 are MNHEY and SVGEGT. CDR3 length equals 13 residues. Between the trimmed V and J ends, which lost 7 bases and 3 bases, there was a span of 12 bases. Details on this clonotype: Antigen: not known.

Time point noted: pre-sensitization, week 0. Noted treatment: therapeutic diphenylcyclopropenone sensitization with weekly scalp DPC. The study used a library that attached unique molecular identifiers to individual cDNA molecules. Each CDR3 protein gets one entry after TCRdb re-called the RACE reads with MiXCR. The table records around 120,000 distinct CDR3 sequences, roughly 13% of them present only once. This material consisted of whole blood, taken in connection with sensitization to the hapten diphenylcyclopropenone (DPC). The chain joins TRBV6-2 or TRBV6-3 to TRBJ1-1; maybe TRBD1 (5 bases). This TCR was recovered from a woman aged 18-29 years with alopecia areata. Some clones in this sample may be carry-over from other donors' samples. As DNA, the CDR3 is TGTGCCAGCACGACGGGGGATCACACTGAAGCTTTCTTT. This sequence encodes CASTTGDHTEAFF.